This T cell receptor beta chain was identified during a study of T cell repertoires in cytomegalovirus infection. Study information: Based on public TCR beta signatures, there were indications of CMV infection and of a matching HLA type. Points from the study as a whole: The ex vivo response showed dominance by HLA-C-restricted CMV-specific TCR beta clonotypes. CMV carriers having the relevant HLA were flagged by cumulative public TCR beta family frequency.

With 7 bases removed from V and 5 bases from J, the gap between germline ends came to 16 bases. The CDR3 has 14 residues. MiXCR, applied by TCRdb to the reads, yields one record per CDR3 protein. The sample contains some 130,000 distinct CDR3 sequences, about 31% of which appear only once. This clonotype showed up just a few times. Antigen: not known. The specimen was CD8+ T cells from cultured PBMCs, collected from culture after CMV antigen stimulation. The chain has TRBV12-3 or TRBV12-4 and TRBJ2-3; D is tentatively TRBD1 or TRBD2 (6 bases each). This TCR came from a human donor in good health (CMV status not recorded). Some clones in this sample may be carry-over from other donors' samples. CDR3 coding DNA: TGTGCCAGCACGGAAGGGGGGTCGAGAGATACGCAGTATTTT. Protein sequence: CASTEGGSRDTQYF.